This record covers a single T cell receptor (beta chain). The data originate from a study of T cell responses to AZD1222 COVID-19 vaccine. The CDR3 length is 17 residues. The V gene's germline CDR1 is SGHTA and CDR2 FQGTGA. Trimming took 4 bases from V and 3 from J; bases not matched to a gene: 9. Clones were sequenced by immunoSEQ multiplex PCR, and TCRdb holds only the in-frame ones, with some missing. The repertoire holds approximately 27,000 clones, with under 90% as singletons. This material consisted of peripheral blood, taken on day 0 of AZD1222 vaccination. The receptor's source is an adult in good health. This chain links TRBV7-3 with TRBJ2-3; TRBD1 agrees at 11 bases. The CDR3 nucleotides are TGTGCCAGCAGCTCCCGGACAGGGGGCTCATCGACAGATACGCAGTATTTT. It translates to CASSSRTGGSSTDTQYF.